This TCR beta chain was captured in a study of beta chain features in type 1 diabetes. General study results and limits: HLA influence on TCRB rearrangement stayed unresolved here. Patients' naive, central memory and Treg TCRB repertoires seemed closer to one another than those of healthy donors. Insertions were fewer and deletions more numerous at VDJ junctions in type 1 diabetes patients.

TCRB transcripts that were expressed got sequenced, as all of the isolated RNA had been reverse transcribed. Method: immunoSEQ multiplex PCR; TCRdb's copy keeps in-frame clones and lacks some. The profile covers 150,000 to 190,000 clones, with around 10% appearing a single time and 2% to 2.5% taken by the ten largest. This clone was counted only a few times. Its antigen is unknown. The sequence was obtained from a man between 18 and 29 years old in good health. Sequences were obtained from central memory CD4+ T cells from blood.

CDR3 coding DNA: TGCGCCAGCAGTCTAGCGGGTATGACCTACGAGCAGTACTTC. Translated: CASSLAGMTYEQYF. This sequence joins TRBV5-1 and TRBJ2-7; TRBD2 aligns across 8 bases. The CDR3 covers 14 residues. The V gene end was trimmed by 5 bases and the J gene end by 2 bases; junction bases not matched to a gene: 6. Germline CDR1 SGHRS, CDR2 YFSETQ.